Listed below are T cell receptor beta chains from one sample, sequenced in a study of blood T cells in healthy people across ages. Each CDR3 protein gets one entry after TCRdb re-called the 5' RACE reads with MiXCR. Of about 720,000 distinct CDR3 sequences in the sample, 20% to 25% were seen once. These same data were also listed under a study on T cells of mothers and their children.

Sequencing input: blood. These receptors all come from a boy under 18 in good health. Both conserved end residues are part of each CDR3. The D gene is left open where the match is weak. Clone size is not always given. Where it is, it says once, few, many or a class for expanded clones.

V gene	clone size	J gene	D gene	CDR3 DNA	CDR3 protein
TRBV12-5	.	TRBJ1-6	.	TGTGCTAGTGGTACACCAGGGAGCTCCTATAATTCACCCCTCCACTTT	CASGTPGSSYNSPLHF
TRBV28	once	TRBJ2-3	.	TGTGCCAGCAGTTTAGACTTAAATTCCGGACAGCCTGTTACAGATACGCAGTATTTT	CASSLDLNSGQPVTDTQYF
TRBV29-1	.	TRBJ2-7	.	TGCAGCGTTGTTTGGGGTGCCGTCGAGCAGTACTTC	CSVVWGAVEQYF
TRBV7-2	few	TRBJ1-2	.	TGTGCCAGCAGCTTAGGGGGCAGCCGCAACTATGGCTACACCTTC	CASSLGGSRNYGYTF
TRBV10-3	few	TRBJ2-5	TRBD1	TGTGCCATCAGTGAGGAACAGGGGAAGACCCAGTACTTC	CAISEEQGKTQYF
TRBV7-9	.	TRBJ1-2	TRBD1	TGTGCCAGCAGCCCAGGGAAGCAGGGGGACGGCTACACCTTC	CASSPGKQGDGYTF
TRBV25-1	.	TRBJ2-2	TRBD2	TGTGCCAGCAGTGTGCTAGCGGTAACCGGGGAGCTGTTTTTT	CASSVLAVTGELFF
TRBV29-1	once	TRBJ2-7	.	TGCAGCGTTGTAGGGCAGGATCGGTACGAGCAGTACTTC	CSVVGQDRYEQYF
TRBV7-9	.	TRBJ1-2	TRBD1	TGTGCCAGCAGCTTATCGGGACAGGGAGGAGGCTACACCTTC	CASSLSGQGGGYTF
TRBV9	few	TRBJ2-1	.	TGTGCCAGCAACGTAGGGATCGGTGAGCAGTTCTTC	CASNVGIGEQFF